This TCR beta chain was documented in a study of tumor-infiltrating lymphocytes in primary liver carcinoma. Study at large: Donors had hepatocellular carcinoma or combined HCC and intrahepatic cholangiocarcinoma. Each sample had roughly 3.65 to 7.5 million productive TCRbeta reads regardless of tissue type. Study-level points and caveats: Tumors had a significantly higher top-250-clone fraction than blood (p = 0.039).

The table lists this clonotype with a count of one. Its antigen is unknown. One end of the junction does not line up with germline, which may come from a read error. Co-extracting RNA and DNA was done with 20-30 mg of unsorted bulk tissue as input. Synthesis of TCR beta cDNA was carried out from 450 to 650 ng total RNA with a constant-region primer. Library construction for TCR beta comprised three nested multiplex PCR rounds performed with slightly modified ARM-PCR. Forward primers for TRBV1-TRBV30 and a C-beta reverse primer served the first two PCR rounds, at roughly 10 cycles each. One entry per CDR3 protein, called by TCRdb with MiXCR from the multiplex PCR reads. This sample carries approximately 64,000 distinct CDR3 sequences, 71% of them seen once, and the ten largest clones take around 38%. This CDR3 comprises 16 residues. Looked up from germline, CDR1 is SGHAT and CDR2 is FQNNGV.

This TCR derives from a man in his forties or fifties with primary liver carcinoma and hepatitis B virus infection. Specimen: liver tumor tissue from sampling region 4. Described subset: tumor region T4, right-lateral pole. The rearrangement links TRBV11-2 to TRBJ2-1; D ambiguous. The CDR3 here is CASSLDPERSYNEQYF. CDR3 DNA: TGTGCCAGCAGCTTAGATCCAGAGAGGTCCTACAATGAGCAATACTTC.